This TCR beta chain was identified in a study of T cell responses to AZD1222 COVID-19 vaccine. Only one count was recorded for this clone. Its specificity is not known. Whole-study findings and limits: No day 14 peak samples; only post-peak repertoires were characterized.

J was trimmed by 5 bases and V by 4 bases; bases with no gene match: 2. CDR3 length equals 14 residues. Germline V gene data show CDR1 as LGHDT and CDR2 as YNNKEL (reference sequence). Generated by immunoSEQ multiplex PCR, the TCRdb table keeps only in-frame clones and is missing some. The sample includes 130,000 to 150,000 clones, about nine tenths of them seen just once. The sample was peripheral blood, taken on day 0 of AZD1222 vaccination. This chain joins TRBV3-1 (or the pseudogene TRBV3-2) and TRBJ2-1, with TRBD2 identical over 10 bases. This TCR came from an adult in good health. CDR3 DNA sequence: TGTGCCAGCAGCCTAGCGGGAGGTCACAATGAGCAGTTCTTC. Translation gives CASSLAGGHNEQFF.